One and the same sample provided the 22 T cell receptor beta chains below, sequenced in a study of T cell responses to AZD1222 COVID-19 vaccine. Profiling relied on immunoSEQ multiplex PCR, and the TCRdb table lists in-frame clones only, not all of them. Among over 90,000 clones listed, roughly 90% were seen once. The sequencing used peripheral blood, collected 28 days after the second AZD1222 dose. Source of these receptors: an adult who received the AZD1222 COVID-19 vaccine.

The V gene is TRBV4-1, the J gene TRBJ2-6; the match to TRBD1 covers 7 bases. The CDR3 length is 18 residues. Germline values: CDR1 MGHRA, CDR2 YSYEKL. The V gene end was trimmed by 3 bases and the J gene end by 0 bases; junction bases not matched to a gene: 8. The CDR3: CASSQSPTGFSGANVLTF. CDR3 in DNA: TGCGCCAGCAGCCAGTCCCCGACAGGGTTCTCTGGGGCCAACGTCCTGACTTTC.

The chain carries TRBV6-5 and TRBJ2-7, with D tentatively TRBD1 or TRBD2 (5 bases each). The CDR3 contains 16 residues. CDR1 and CDR2 (germline): MNHEY, SVGAGI. Trimming cost V 4 bases and J 0 bases, with 16 bases left between them. CDR3 nucleotides: TGTGCCAGCAGTTTGGGGCTAGAGGGCATCTCCTACGAGCAGTACTTC. This gives the protein CASSLGLEGISYEQYF.

This clone appeared a single time. The V and J genes are TRBV2 and TRBJ2-7; D remains unclear. The CDR3 runs to 14 residues. The V and J ends lost 1 base and 0 bases respectively, with 7 bases between them. Germline loops: CDR1 SNHLY, CDR2 FYNNEI. The CDR3 DNA reads as TGTGCCAGCAGTGAAGACTTCCTCTCCTACGAGCAGTACTTC. Translated, it gives CASSEDFLSYEQYF. The full variable domain, completed using reference TRBV2 and TRBJ2-7, is EPEVTQTPSHQVTQMGQEVILRCVPISNHLYFYWYRQILGQKVEFLVSFYNNEISEKSEIFDDQFSVERPDGSNFTLKIRSTKLEDSAMYFCASSEDFLSYEQYFGPGTRLTVT.

The rearrangement joins TRBV4-1 to TRBJ2-1, with TRBD2 matching 7 bases. CDR3 length: 18 residues. CDR1 MGHRA and CDR2 YSYEKL come from the germline V gene. J lost 0 bases, V lost 1 base, and 9 bases had no gene match. CDR3 in DNA: TGCGCCAGCAGCCAAGGTTTATTGGGCGGGAGCTCCTACAATGAGCAGTTCTTC. This translates into CASSQGLLGGSSYNEQFF.

The gene calls are TRBV11-3 and TRBJ2-2, with D perhaps assigned TRBD1 or TRBD2 (5 bases each). Trimming stripped 1 base from V and 4 bases from J, with 16 bases between. Per germline, CDR1 SGHNT and CDR2 YENEEA. The CDR3 has 17 residues. CDR3: CASSLVMGTPSTGELFF. The CDR3 DNA is TGTGCCAGCAGCTTAGTGATGGGGACCCCGAGCACCGGGGAGCTGTTTTTT.

This chain links TRBV4-3 with TRBJ2-6, with D possibly being TRBD1 (6 bases). The CDR3 loop spans 17 amino acids. Trimming pared 5 bases from V and 0 bases from J, leaving 14 bases between. Germline CDR1 LGHNA, CDR2 YSLEER. As DNA, the CDR3 is TGCGCCAGCAGCTCCCGACAGGCATCCTCTGGGGCCAACGTCCTGACTTTC. Its translation: CASSSRQASSGANVLTF.

This sequence joins TRBV12-3 or TRBV12-4 and TRBJ1-5, with D unclear. Trimming stripped 3 bases from V and 11 bases from J, with 11 bases between. This CDR3 comprises 12 residues. The CDR3 coding sequence is TGTGCCAGCAGTTTTCCCCAAGGGACCCAGCATTTT. The encoded protein is CASSFPQGTQHF.

This chain uses TRBV5-4 with TRBJ2-1; 9 bases match TRBD2. Germline loops: CDR1 SGHNT, CDR2 YYREEE (reference sequence). V was clipped by 4 bases and J by 6 bases; unmatched bases: 8. The CDR3 length is 15 residues. The DNA of the CDR3 is TGTGCCAGCAGCCGTAGCGGGGGCCGGGGCAATGAGCAGTTCTTC. It encodes CASSRSGGRGNEQFF. The entire variable domain, with the rest obtained from reference TRBV5-4 and TRBJ2-1, is as follows: ETGVTQSPTHLIKTRGQQVTLRCSSQSGHNTVSWYQQALGQGPQFIFQYYREEENGRGNFPPRFSGLQFPNYSSELNVNALELDDSALYLCASSRSGGRGNEQFFGPGTRLTVL.

The rearrangement joins TRBV11-1 to TRBJ2-5; 10 bases map to TRBD2. This CDR3 is built from 14 residues. Germline V gene sequence: CDR1 SGHAT, CDR2 FQDESV (reference sequence). Trimming removed 4 bases from V and 8 bases from J; junction bases left unmatched: 7. The CDR3 is CASSSRTSGHTQYF. Here the CDR3 DNA reads TGTGCCAGCAGCTCGCGGACTAGCGGTCATACCCAGTACTTC.

J is TRBJ2-3 and V is TRBV15, with unresolved D. Trimming left V 0 bases short and J 2 bases short, with 6 bases between. This CDR3 has 14 amino acids. CDR1 and CDR2 from the germline V gene are LNHNV and YYDKDF (reference sequence). The CDR3 loop reads CATSRDRNTDTQYF. DNA for the CDR3: TGTGCCACCAGCAGAGATCGGAACACAGATACGCAGTATTTT.

This clone was counted only a few times. The V gene is TRBV6-5, the J gene TRBJ2-7, with unresolved D. CDR3 length equals 14 residues. V was pared by 3 bases and J by 1 base, with 10 bases between. Germline assignment: CDR1 MNHEY and CDR2 SVGAGI. CDR3 region: CASSYRYESYEQYF. In DNA form, the CDR3 reads TGTGCCAGCAGTTATCGGTACGAGTCCTACGAGCAGTACTTC.

The genes are TRBV2 and TRBJ2-4; 15 nucleotides agree with TRBD2. V shed 2 bases, J shed 6 bases, and the junction held 8 bases outside the gene matches. Germline assignment: CDR1 SNHLY and CDR2 FYNNEI. There are 18 residues in the CDR3. The CDR3: CASSEPGLAGGPINIQYF. DNA of the CDR3: TGTGCCAGCAGTGAACCCGGACTAGCGGGAGGGCCAATAAACATTCAGTACTTC.

This clone was found a few times. The chain employs TRBV14 and TRBJ2-1, with 7 bases fitting TRBD1. The CDR3 extends over 16 amino acids. Trimming took 4 bases from V and 6 from J; bases not matched to a gene: 12. In germline, CDR1 is SGHDN, CDR2 FVKESK. The CDR3 nucleotides are TGTGCCAGCAGCCTTAAACAGGGGTTGCGTCGCAATGAGCAGTTCTTC. Amino acids: CASSLKQGLRRNEQFF. Full variable domain (missing parts from reference TRBV14 and TRBJ2-1): EAGVTQFPSHSVIEKGQTVTLRCDPISGHDNLYWYRRVMGKEIKFLLHFVKESKQDESGMPNNRFLAERTGGTYSTLKVQPAELEDSGVYFCASSLKQGLRRNEQFFGPGTRLTVL.

V gene TRBV6-5 combines with J gene TRBJ2-2; TRBD2 agrees at 11 bases. V lost 7 bases and J lost 6; bases outside the gene matches: 7. The CDR3 has 15 residues. Germline V gene data show CDR1 as MNHEY and CDR2 as SVGAGI. This chain's CDR3 is CASTVAGGISGELFF. Here the CDR3 DNA reads TGTGCCAGCACGGTAGCGGGGGGGATCTCCGGGGAGCTGTTTTTT.

The V call is TRBV28, the J call TRBJ1-6; TRBD1 is a possible D gene (5 bases). In germline, CDR1 is MDHEN, CDR2 SYDVKM. The V and J ends lost 5 bases and 10 bases respectively, with 18 bases between them. The CDR3 extends over 15 amino acids. Written as DNA, the CDR3 is TGTGCCAGCAGTGGAGGGCAGGGATTCAGGTCACCCCTCCACTTT. This sequence encodes CASSGGQGFRSPLHF.

In this sample, this clone turned up once. The chain carries TRBV5-1 and TRBJ2-3; D unclear. This CDR3 comprises 13 residues. Germline V gives CDR1 SGHRS, CDR2 YFSETQ. The V end lost 6 bases, the J end lost 3 bases, and 11 bases lay between the germline ends. CDR3 coding DNA: TGCGCCAGCACTCATTTGGATACAGATACGCAGTATTTT. Protein sequence: CASTHLDTDTQYF. Full variable domain (outside the CDR3, taken from reference TRBV5-1 and TRBJ2-3): KAGVTQTPRYLIKTRGQQVTLSCSPISGHRSVSWYQQTPGQGLQFLFEYFSETQRNKGNFPGRFSGRQFSNSRSEMNVSTLELGDSALYLCASTHLDTDTQYFGPGTRLTVL.

In DNA form, the CDR3 reads TGTGCCAGTAGTATAGCGGACAGTTCCTACGAGCAGTACTTC. Its protein is CASSIADSSYEQYF. The V and J genes are TRBV19 and TRBJ2-7; perhaps TRBD1 as D (6 bases). CDR1 is LNHDA, CDR2 SQIVND, per germline (reference sequence). CDR3 length: 14 amino acids. Trimming left V 1 base short and J 1 base short, with 8 bases between.

V and J are TRBV28 and TRBJ2-7; 12 nucleotides line up with TRBD1. Trimming took 6 bases from V and 2 from J; bases not matched to a gene: 5. Germline-derived CDR1 and CDR2 are MDHEN and SYDVKM. This CDR3 region has 15 residues. CDR3: CASRTGTGGTYEQYF. CDR3 in DNA: TGTGCCAGCAGAACCGGGACAGGGGGCACCTACGAGCAGTACTTC. The variable domain in full, completed from reference TRBV28 and TRBJ2-7, reads DVKVTQSSRYLVKRTGEKVFLECVQDMDHENMFWYRQDPGLGLRLIYFSYDVKMKEKGDIPEGYSVSREKKERFSLILESASTNQTSMYLCASRTGTGGTYEQYFGPGTRLTVT.

The rearrangement links TRBV5-1 to TRBJ1-1, with D perhaps matching TRBD1 (5 bases). V gave up 5 bases and J gave up 2 bases, with 13 bases separating them. The germline V gene encodes CDR1 SGHRS and CDR2 YFSETQ. The CDR3 spans 14 residues. The CDR3 nucleotides read TGCGCCAGCAGAACGGGACGGAGTAACACTGAAGCTTTCTTT. Protein product: CASRTGRSNTEAFF. The full variable domain, its missing parts supplied by reference TRBV5-1 and TRBJ1-1, is KAGVTQTPRYLIKTRGQQVTLSCSPISGHRSVSWYQQTPGQGLQFLFEYFSETQRNKGNFPGRFSGRQFSNSRSEMNVSTLELGDSALYLCASRTGRSNTEAFFGQGTRLTVV.

The chain combines TRBV24-1 with TRBJ1-1, with D maybe TRBD1 (5 bases). V was shortened by 7 bases and J by 7 bases, with 18 bases between the two germline ends. Germline lookup yields CDR1 KGHDR and CDR2 SFDVKD. The CDR3 has 14 residues. CDR3 DNA sequence: TGTGCCACCAGGCCAAAGACAGCCTACTATGAAGCTTTCTTT. It translates to CATRPKTAYYEAFF.

The chain employs TRBV5-1 and TRBJ2-2; 10 bases line up with TRBD2. The germline CDR1 and CDR2 sequences are SGHRS and YFSETQ. The CDR3 has 16 amino acids. The junction had 4 bases not matched to a gene; V was cut back by 4 bases and J by 1 base. The CDR3 DNA sequence: TGCGCCAGCAGCCGAACTAGCGGGGTGAACACCGGGGAGCTGTTTTTT. Amino acid sequence: CASSRTSGVNTGELFF.

CDR3 in DNA: TGTGCCAGCAGTTACGGGGCTAGCGGGGGCCTGGACGAGCAGTACTTC. Residues: CASSYGASGGLDEQYF. The chain combines TRBV6-2 or TRBV6-3 with TRBJ2-7; TRBD2 aligns across 10 bases. The germline gives CDR1 MNHEY, CDR2 SVGEGT. The length of the CDR3 is 16 residues. Losses at the gene ends were 2 bases for V and 5 bases for J; bases not matched to a gene: 9.